This T cell receptor beta chain was recorded in a study of cytomegalovirus exposure and HLA in healthy donors. The PCR used 60 Vbeta and 13 Jbeta primers. TCRdb keeps only in-frame clones here, not all; method: immunoSEQ multiplex PCR. The repertoire holds about 160,000 clones, with roughly 80% as singletons. The sample holds one count of this clone. The sequence was collected from a girl aged 2 to 9 in good health and CMV-seropositive. The sample comprised PBMCs.

The CDR3 spells CAWSVSLNNEQFF. In nucleotides, the CDR3 is TGTGCCTGGAGTGTAAGCCTGAACAATGAGCAGTTCTTC. V gene TRBV30 combines with J gene TRBJ2-1; D unresolved. The CDR3 runs 13 residues. The V end was cut by 0 bases, the J end by 5 bases, with 8 bases between. Germline assignment: CDR1 GTSNPN and CDR2 SVGIG (reference sequence).